This TCR beta chain was sequenced for a study of lung T cells in sarcoidosis with Löfgren's syndrome. Study in general: Analyses focused on Löfgren's syndrome patients. The study, taken as a whole, reports: Versus controls, Löfgren's syndrome patients reportedly showed TRAV12-1 and TRBV2 as most expanded. Multiple Löfgren's syndrome patients reportedly shared TRAV12-1 and TRBV2 CDR3 motifs.

Via MiXCR, TCRdb re-called the reads, giving one row per CDR3 protein. The sample includes tens of thousands of distinct CDR3 sequences, 21% seen only once; the top ten take approximately 2.1%. Regarding this clonotype: Its matching antigen is unknown.

The CDR3 sequence is 16 residues long. Trimming shortened V by 5 bases and J by 5 bases, and 21 bases separated the two germline ends. Looked up from germline, CDR1 is LGHDT and CDR2 is YNNKEL (reference sequence). The specimen sequenced was CD4+ T cells from PBMCs. The rearrangement links TRBV3-1 to TRBJ2-5; TRBD2 is a possible D gene (6 bases). This receptor was obtained from a human donor with sarcoidosis (Löfgren's syndrome or another form), or a control subject (not recorded which). The CDR3 here is CASSYQISGTPETQYF. CDR3 DNA: TGTGCCAGCAGCTACCAGATTAGCGGAACCCCGGAGACCCAGTACTTC.